The entry below describes one T cell receptor (beta chain). Its target is not known. The CDR3 is made up of 14 amino acids. Per the germline V gene, CDR1 is SGDLS and CDR2 is YYNGEE. UMIs accompanied the 5'RACE template switching by which TCR beta cDNA was made. TCRdb reanalyzed the 5' RACE reads and collapses them to one entry per CDR3 protein, without DNA. The sample includes roughly 300,000 distinct CDR3 sequences. The data were obtained in a study of T cells expressing NK-cell markers. Findings and caveats of the study: Researchers report these clonotypes also headed the CD3+CD56-NKG2C+ fraction in a few donors. Clarity on HCMV specificity was lacking for the expanded NKG2C+ T cell clones.

The chain joins TRBV9 to TRBJ2-7; the D call from TCRdb, TRBD2, cannot be confirmed without DNA. The sample comprised blood T cells: a sorted CD56 or NKG2C T cell subset, CD4+ or CD8+ T cells, or bulk PBMC T cells (not recorded which). This sequence originates from a woman aged 18 to 75 in good health. The CDR3 sequence is CASSRLAGYHEQYF.